The entry that follows covers one T cell receptor beta chain sequence. Its specificity is not known. Sequencing used immunoSEQ multiplex PCR; TCRdb keeps in-frame clones, though not all of them. The sample comprises fewer than 100,000 clones, about 90% of which are singletons, and less than 0.65% rests with the top ten. The V gene's germline CDR1 is LGHNA and CDR2 YNFKEQ. The CDR3 runs to 14 residues. The V gene lost 4 bases and the J gene lost 8 bases, with 17 bases spanning the gap. Time point reported: baseline, week 1 (first vaccination visit). Treatment here: pre-vaccination baseline after standard-of-care therapy. Donors' newly diagnosed IDH1-mutant WHO grade 3 or 4 astrocytomas lacked nuclear ATRX. This sample is drawn from a study of a mutant IDH1 vaccine in newly diagnosed glioma. Study outcomes and limitations: Researchers report vaccine-induced immune responses in less than 95% of patients.

This TCR derives from a woman aged 45-65 years with glioma. Sequenced material: PBMCs, taken from a glioma patient treated with radiotherapy, temozolomide or both. This chain uses TRBV4-2 with TRBJ1-2; D remains ambiguous. The CDR3 sequence: CASSLRLREGGYTF. The CDR3 DNA follows: TGTGCCAGCAGCCTAAGACTCCGGGAGGGCGGCTACACCTTC.